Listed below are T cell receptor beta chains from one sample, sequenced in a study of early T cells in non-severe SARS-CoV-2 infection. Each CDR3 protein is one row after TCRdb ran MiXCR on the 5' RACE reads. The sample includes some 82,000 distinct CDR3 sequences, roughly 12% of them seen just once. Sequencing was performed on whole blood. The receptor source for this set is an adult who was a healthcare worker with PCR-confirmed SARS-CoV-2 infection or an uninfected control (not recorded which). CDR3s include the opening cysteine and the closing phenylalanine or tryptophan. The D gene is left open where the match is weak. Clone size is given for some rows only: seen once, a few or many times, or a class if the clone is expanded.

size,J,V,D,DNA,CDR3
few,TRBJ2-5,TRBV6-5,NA,TGTGCCAGCAGTCGAAACCCCACGAGGACCCAGTACTTC,CASSRNPTRTQYF
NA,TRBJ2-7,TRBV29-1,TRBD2,TGCTCGGGGGGTGAGGTACGCGGGCAGTACTTC,CSGGEVRGQYF
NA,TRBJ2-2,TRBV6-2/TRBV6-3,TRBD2,TGTGCCATCCCTCACCAGAGTAGCGGGAGGGCGAAAAACACCGGGGAGCTGTTTTTT,CAIPHQSSGRAKNTGELFF
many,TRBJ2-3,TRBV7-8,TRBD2,TGTGCCAGCAGCTGGCTAGCGGCAAAAACAGATACGCAGTATTTT,CASSWLAAKTDTQYF
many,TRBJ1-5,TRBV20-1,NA,TGCAGTGCTAACAGGGTGGGAGATCAGCCCCAGCATTTT,CSANRVGDQPQHF
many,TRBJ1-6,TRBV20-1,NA,TGCAGTGCTCAGTTCCCCGACAGGTCGCATTCACCCCTCCACTTT,CSAQFPDRSHSPLHF
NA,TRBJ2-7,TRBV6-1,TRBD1,TGTGCCAGCAACTGGGACAGCAGCTCCTACGAGCAGTACTTC,CASNWDSSSYEQYF
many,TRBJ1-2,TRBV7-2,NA,TGTGCCAGCAGCTTTGGGGGCCTCCCAGCTAACTATGGCTACACCTTC,CASSFGGLPANYGYTF
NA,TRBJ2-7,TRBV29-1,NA,TGCAGCGTTCGTACCCTCTACGAGCAGTACTTC,CSVRTLYEQYF
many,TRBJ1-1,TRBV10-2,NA,TGCGCCAGCAGTGAGGTGACCGTGAACACTGAAGCTTTCTTT,CASSEVTVNTEAFF
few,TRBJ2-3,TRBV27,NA,TGTGCCAGCAGTTTAGTTCAGGGGCTAACAGATACGCAGTATTTT,CASSLVQGLTDTQYF
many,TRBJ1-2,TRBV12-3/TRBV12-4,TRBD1,TGTGCCAGCAGCCAACCGGGACAGAGCTACACCTTC,CASSQPGQSYTF
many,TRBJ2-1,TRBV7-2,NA,TGTGCCAGCAGCTTAGGCGGCCCGAGGGAGCAGTTCTTC,CASSLGGPREQFF
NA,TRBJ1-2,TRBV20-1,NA,TGCAGTGCTAGATACACGGCTGCGAGGGGCTACACCTTC,CSARYTAARGYTF
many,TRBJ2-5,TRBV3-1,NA,TGTGCCAGCAGCCAAGAGGCAGGGCAAGAGACCCAGTACTTC,CASSQEAGQETQYF
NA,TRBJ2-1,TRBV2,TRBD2,TGTGCCAGCAGTGAGCGGACTAGCTCCTACAATGAGCAGTTCTTC,CASSERTSSYNEQFF
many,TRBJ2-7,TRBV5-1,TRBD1,TGCGCCAGCAGCTTGGAAGGACAGGGTAAAAACGAGCAGTACTTC,CASSLEGQGKNEQYF
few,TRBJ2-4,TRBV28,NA,TGTGCCAGCACGGGGTCTTTCTTAAACATTCAGTACTTC,CASTGSFLNIQYF
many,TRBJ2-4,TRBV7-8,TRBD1,TGTGCCAGCAGCTTACTAGGGACAGTGATAGCCAAAAACATTCAGTACTTC,CASSLLGTVIAKNIQYF
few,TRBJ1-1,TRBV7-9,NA,TGTGCCAGCAGCTTTGAGGGACCCACGGCTGAAGCTTTCTTT,CASSFEGPTAEAFF
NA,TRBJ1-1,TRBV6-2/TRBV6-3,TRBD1,TGTGCCAGCAGAAGGGACAGGGGGCAGGGGACTGAAGCTTTCTTT,CASRRDRGQGTEAFF
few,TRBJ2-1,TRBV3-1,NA,TGTGCCAGCAGCCGCGAGGATGAGCAGTTCTTC,CASSREDEQFF
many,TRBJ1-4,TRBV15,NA,TGTGCCACCAGCAGCGGGGGGAATGAAAAACTGTTTTTT,CATSSGGNEKLFF
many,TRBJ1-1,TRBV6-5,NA,TGTGCCAGCAGTTACTCGAAAGGACAGAACACTGAAGCTTTCTTT,CASSYSKGQNTEAFF
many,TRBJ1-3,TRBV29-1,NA,TGCAGCGTTGGATCCTTCGGAGGAAACACCATATATTTT,CSVGSFGGNTIYF
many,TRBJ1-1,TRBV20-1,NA,TGCAGTGCTTCTACAGGGTGGGCGAACACTGAAGCTTTCTTT,CSASTGWANTEAFF
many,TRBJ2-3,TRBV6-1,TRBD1,TGTGCCAGCACGGGACAGCCTATGGATACGCAGTATTTT,CASTGQPMDTQYF
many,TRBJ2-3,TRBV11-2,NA,TGTGCCAGCAGCTTACGAACATTCGACACAGATACGCAGTATTTT,CASSLRTFDTDTQYF